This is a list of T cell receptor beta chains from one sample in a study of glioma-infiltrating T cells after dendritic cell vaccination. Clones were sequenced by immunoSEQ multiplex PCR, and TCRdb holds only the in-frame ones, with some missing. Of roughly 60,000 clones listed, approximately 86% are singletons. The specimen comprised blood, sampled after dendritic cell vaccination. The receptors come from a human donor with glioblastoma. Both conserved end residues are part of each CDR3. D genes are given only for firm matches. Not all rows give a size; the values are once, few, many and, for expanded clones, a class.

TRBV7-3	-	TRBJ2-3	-	CASSPRVAGTDTQYF	TGTGCCAGCAGCCCGAGGGTGGCGGGCACAGATACGCAGTATTTT
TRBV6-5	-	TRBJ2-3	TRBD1	CASSPDRVRGDTQYF	TGTGCCAGCAGCCCAGACAGGGTGAGAGGAGATACGCAGTATTTT
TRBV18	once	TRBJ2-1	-	CASSSRDSGFNYNEQFF	TGTGCCAGCTCATCCCGGGACTCGGGATTCAACTACAATGAGCAGTTCTTC
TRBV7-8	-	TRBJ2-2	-	CASSKTAGRNTGELFF	TGTGCCAGCAGCAAAACAGCGGGCCGGAACACCGGGGAGCTGTTTTTT
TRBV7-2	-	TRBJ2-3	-	CASSLVGGGSSTDTQYF	TGTGCCAGCAGCTTAGTGGGGGGGGGCTCAAGCACAGATACGCAGTATTTT
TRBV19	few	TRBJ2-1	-	CASSMRYSYNEQFF	TGTGCCAGTAGTATGAGATACTCCTACAATGAGCAGTTCTTC
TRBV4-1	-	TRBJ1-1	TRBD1	CASSQNRGTEAFF	TGCGCCAGCAGCCAGAACAGGGGCACTGAAGCTTTCTTT
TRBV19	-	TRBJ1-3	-	CASGWGAAGNTIYF	TGTGCCAGTGGATGGGGAGCAGCTGGAAACACCATATATTTT
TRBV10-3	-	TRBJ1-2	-	CAISQSNYGYTF	TGTGCCATCAGCCAATCTAACTATGGCTACACCTTC
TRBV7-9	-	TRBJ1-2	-	CASSLVAVNYGYTF	TGTGCCAGCAGCTTAGTAGCGGTAAACTATGGCTACACCTTC
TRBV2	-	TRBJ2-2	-	CASRGAGELFF	TGTGCCAGCAGAGGAGCCGGGGAGCTGTTTTTT
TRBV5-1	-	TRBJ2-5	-	CASSAREGETQYF	TGCGCCAGCAGCGCCAGGGAAGGAGAGACCCAGTACTTC
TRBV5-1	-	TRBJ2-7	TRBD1	CASSLEGAGSEQYF	TGCGCCAGCAGCTTGGAGGGGGCCGGTAGTGAGCAGTACTTC
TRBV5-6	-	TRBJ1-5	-	CASSLRGLSNQPQHF	TGTGCCAGCAGCCTGCGGGGGCTGAGCAATCAGCCCCAGCATTTT